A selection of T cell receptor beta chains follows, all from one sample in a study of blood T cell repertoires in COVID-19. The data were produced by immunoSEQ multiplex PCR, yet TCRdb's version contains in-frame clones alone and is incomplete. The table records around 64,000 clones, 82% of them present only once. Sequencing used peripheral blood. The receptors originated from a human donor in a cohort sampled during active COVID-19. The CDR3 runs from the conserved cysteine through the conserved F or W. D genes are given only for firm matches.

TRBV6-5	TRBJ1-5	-	TGTGCCAGCAGGGACAGTAGCAATCAGCCCCAGCATTTT	CASRDSSNQPQHF
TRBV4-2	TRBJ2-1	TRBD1	TGTGCCAGCAGCCAAGACGGGACAGCCTACAATGAGCAGTTCTTC	CASSQDGTAYNEQFF
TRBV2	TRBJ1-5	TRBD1	TGTGCCAGCAGGGTTTCAGGGGGGCTCTATCAGCCCCAGCATTTT	CASRVSGGLYQPQHF
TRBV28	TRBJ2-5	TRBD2	TGTGCCAGCACCCTCAGGGAGACTAGCGGGACCCAGTACTTC	CASTLRETSGTQYF
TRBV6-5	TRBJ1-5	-	TGTGCCAGCACGAGCCGTAGCAATCAGCCCCAGCATTTT	CASTSRSNQPQHF
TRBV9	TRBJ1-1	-	TGTGCCAGCAGCGTAGTAACCCTTTCCGGGGACACTGAAGCTTTCTTT	CASSVVTLSGDTEAFF
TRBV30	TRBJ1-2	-	TGTGCCTGGAGTGTAAGAGGGGACTACTATGGCTACACCTTC	CAWSVRGDYYGYTF
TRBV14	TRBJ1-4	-	TGTGCCAGCAGCCAACTTAATGAAAAACTGTTTTTT	CASSQLNEKLFF
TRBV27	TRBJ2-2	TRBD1	TGTGCCAGAGTTTGGACAGGGTCGAGCACCGGGGAGCTGTTTTTT	CARVWTGSSTGELFF
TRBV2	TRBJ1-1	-	TGTGCCAGCAGTGCGGGACAAACACCGAACACTGAAGCTTTCTTT	CASSAGQTPNTEAFF
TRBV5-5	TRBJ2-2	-	TGTGCCAGCAGTCGAAATACAGGTCCCGGGGAGCTGTTTTTT	CASSRNTGPGELFF